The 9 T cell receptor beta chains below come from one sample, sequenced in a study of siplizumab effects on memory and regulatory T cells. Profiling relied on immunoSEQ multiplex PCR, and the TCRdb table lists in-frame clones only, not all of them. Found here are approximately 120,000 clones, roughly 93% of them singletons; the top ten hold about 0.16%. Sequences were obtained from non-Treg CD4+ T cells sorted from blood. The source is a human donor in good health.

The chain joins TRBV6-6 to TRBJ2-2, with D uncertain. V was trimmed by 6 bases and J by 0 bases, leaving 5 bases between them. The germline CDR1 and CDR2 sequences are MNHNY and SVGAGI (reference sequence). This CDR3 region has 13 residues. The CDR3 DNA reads TGTGCCAGCAGCCGCCCGAACACCGGGGAGCTGTTTTTT. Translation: CASSRPNTGELFF.

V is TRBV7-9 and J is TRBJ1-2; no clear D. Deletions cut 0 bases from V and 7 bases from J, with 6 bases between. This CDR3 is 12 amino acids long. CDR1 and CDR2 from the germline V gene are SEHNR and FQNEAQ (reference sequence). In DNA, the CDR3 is TGTGCCAGCAGCTTAGCGCTAAGTGGCTACACCTTC. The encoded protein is CASSLALSGYTF.

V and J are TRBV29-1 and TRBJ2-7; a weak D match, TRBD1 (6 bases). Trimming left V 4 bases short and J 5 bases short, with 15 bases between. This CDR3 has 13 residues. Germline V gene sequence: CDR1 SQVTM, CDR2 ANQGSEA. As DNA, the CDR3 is TGCAGCGTTGGACAGGCGGCTGGGGACGAGCAGTACTTC. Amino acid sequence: CSVGQAAGDEQYF.

The CDR3 spells CASSSQQGTFYEQYF. The CDR3 DNA is TGTGCCAGCAGCTCCCAACAGGGAACATTCTACGAGCAGTACTTC. The V and J genes are TRBV7-3 and TRBJ2-5; a weak D match, TRBD1 (6 bases). The DNA end is more similar to TRBJ2-7, so the J call may be wrong. This CDR3 region has 15 residues. Germline CDR1 SGHTA, CDR2 FQGTGA.

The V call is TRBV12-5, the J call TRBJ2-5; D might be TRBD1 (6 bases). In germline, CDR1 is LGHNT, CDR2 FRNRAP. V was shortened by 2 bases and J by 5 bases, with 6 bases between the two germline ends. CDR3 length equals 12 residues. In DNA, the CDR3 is TGTGCTAGTGGTTTGAGGGGGGAGACCCAGTACTTC. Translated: CASGLRGETQYF.

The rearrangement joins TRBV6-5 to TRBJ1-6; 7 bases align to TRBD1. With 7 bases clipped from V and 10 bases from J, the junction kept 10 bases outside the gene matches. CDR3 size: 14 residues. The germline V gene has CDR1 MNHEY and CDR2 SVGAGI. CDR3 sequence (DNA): TGTGCCAGCACCGTAGGGCAGGGGGGCTCACCCCTCCACTTT. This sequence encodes CASTVGQGGSPLHF.

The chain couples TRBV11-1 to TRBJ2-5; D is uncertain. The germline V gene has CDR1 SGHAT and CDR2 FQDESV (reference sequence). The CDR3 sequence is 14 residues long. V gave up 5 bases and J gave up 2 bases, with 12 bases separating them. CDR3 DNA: TGTGCCAGCAGCCCCCGCCTAGTACAAGAGACCCAGTACTTC. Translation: CASSPRLVQETQYF. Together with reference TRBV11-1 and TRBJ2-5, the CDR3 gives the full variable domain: EAEVAQSPRYKITEKSQAVAFWCDPISGHATLYWYRQILGQGPELLVQFQDESVVDDSQLPKDRFSAERLKGVDSTLKIQPAELGDSAMYLCASSPRLVQETQYFGPGTRLLVL.

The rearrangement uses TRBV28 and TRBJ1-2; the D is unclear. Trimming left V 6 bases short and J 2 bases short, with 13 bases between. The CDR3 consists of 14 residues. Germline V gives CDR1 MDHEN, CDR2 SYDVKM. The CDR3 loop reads CASRSETANYGYTF. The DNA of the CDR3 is TGTGCCAGCAGATCCGAAACTGCCAACTATGGCTACACCTTC.

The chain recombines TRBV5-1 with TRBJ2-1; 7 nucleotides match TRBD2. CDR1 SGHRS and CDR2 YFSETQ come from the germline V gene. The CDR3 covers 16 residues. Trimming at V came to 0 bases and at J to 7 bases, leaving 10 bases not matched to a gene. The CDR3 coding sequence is TGCGCCAGCAGCTTGGCCGGCACCGGGGGGTCGAATGAGCAGTTCTTC. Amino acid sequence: CASSLAGTGGSNEQFF.